This is a list of T cell receptor beta chains from one sample in a study of PD-1 blockade in mismatch repair-deficient tumors. Clones were sequenced by immunoSEQ multiplex PCR, and TCRdb holds only the in-frame ones, with some missing. The table includes 56,000 or so clones, 81% detected once. The sequenced sample was peripheral blood, obtained less than 21 weeks after starting pembrolizumab. The receptors were gathered from an adult with mismatch repair-deficient cancer. Each CDR3 is given with its conserved first and last residue. A D gene is named only where the DNA matches it firmly. The listing skips clone size in some rows; elsewhere it reads once, few, many or a size class.

abundance	d_gene	v_gene	j_gene	CDR3nt	CDR3aa
once	TRBD1	TRBV19	TRBJ1-4	TGTGCCAGTAGTTCCCACCGGACAGGGAGCGAAAAACTGTTTTTT	CASSSHRTGSEKLFF
.	TRBD2	TRBV5-4	TRBJ2-7	TGTGCCAGCAGTTTAAATCCACTAGCGGGAGGGGGCGAGCAGTACTTC	CASSLNPLAGGGEQYF
.	.	TRBV13	TRBJ1-1	TGTGCTTGGGACCGCGAAGGGGAAGCTTTCTTT	CAWDREGEAFF
.	TRBD1	TRBV28	TRBJ1-2	TGTGCCATCCCCCGGGACAGCTCTAACTATGGCTACACCTTC	CAIPRDSSNYGYTF
.	.	TRBV16	TRBJ2-4	TGTGCCAGCAGCCAAAGCCTGCGAACAGAAGGAAAAAACATTCAGTACTTC	CASSQSLRTEGKNIQYF
.	TRBD2	TRBV9	TRBJ2-3	TGTGCCAGCAGCGTACTAGCGGGAGGGCCCACAGATACGCAGTATTTT	CASSVLAGGPTDTQYF
.	.	TRBV18	TRBJ2-1	TGTGCCAGCCTAAGGGCCCGGGAGCCGGCTAGCGCGTCCTACAATGAGCAGTTCTTC	CASLRAREPASASYNEQFF
.	TRBD1	TRBV7-2	TRBJ1-1	TGTGCCAGCAGCATAACTACAGGGGTGTGGACTGAAGCTTTCTTT	CASSITTGVWTEAFF
.	.	TRBV30	TRBJ2-1	TGTGCCTGGAGTTACAGTAGGAATGAGCAGTTCTTC	CAWSYSRNEQFF
.	.	TRBV20-1	TRBJ2-7	TGCAGTGCTCGACTTTCGAGGGAGCAGTACTTC	CSARLSREQYF
.	TRBD2	TRBV4-2	TRBJ2-3	TGTGCCAGCAGCCAAGATCAGCAGCGGGGGAGCACAGATACGCAGTATTTT	CASSQDQQRGSTDTQYF
.	TRBD1	TRBV29-1	TRBJ1-4	TGCAGCGTTGGAGGGACAGGGCGTGAAAAACTGTTTTTT	CSVGGTGREKLFF
.	.	TRBV29-1	TRBJ2-7	TGCAGCGTTCGTAGGGGGACACCCTACGAGCAGTACTTC	CSVRRGTPYEQYF
.	.	TRBV7-9	TRBJ1-2	TGTGCCGTCACTTTCTTCTCTGGTGGCTACACCTTC	CAVTFFSGGYTF
.	.	TRBV6-6	TRBJ1-2	TGTGCCAGCAGTTCGGGCGGGGAGGGTCGAGGCTACACCTTC	CASSSGGEGRGYTF
.	TRBD2	TRBV6-1	TRBJ2-1	TGTGCCAGCAGTGAAACTCTAGCGGGAGGCTACAATGAGCAGTTCTTC	CASSETLAGGYNEQFF
.	.	TRBV11-2	TRBJ2-3	TGTGCCAGCAGCTTAGATCCACAGTTAGTCGATACGCAGTATTTT	CASSLDPQLVDTQYF
.	.	TRBV11-3	TRBJ1-2	TGTGCCAGCAGCTTAGGGGAAGACTATGGCTACACCTTC	CASSLGEDYGYTF
.	TRBD1	TRBV7-9	TRBJ1-2	TGTGCCAGCAGCCCCGACAGGGGGAAGGATGGCTACACCTTC	CASSPDRGKDGYTF
once	.	TRBV28	TRBJ2-1	TGTGCCAGCAGTTCCCCCACCAGGGGAAGGAATGAGCAGTTCTTC	CASSSPTRGRNEQFF
once	TRBD1	TRBV11-2	TRBJ2-3	TGTGCCAGCAGATTGGGACAGGGCGCGTTTCAGACGCAGTATTTT	CASRLGQGAFQTQYF
.	TRBD2	TRBV7-2	TRBJ2-7	TGTGCCAGCAGCCCTTCTAGCGGGAGCTACGAGCAGTACTTC	CASSPSSGSYEQYF
.	.	TRBV7-9	TRBJ2-6	TGTGCCAGCAGCTTAGTTGGGGCCAACGTCCTGACTTTC	CASSLVGANVLTF
.	TRBD2	TRBV6-1	TRBJ2-1	TGTGCCAGCAGGGCGACGGGACTAGTCGTCGGTGAGCAGTTCTTC	CASRATGLVVGEQFF
.	.	TRBV14	TRBJ2-3	TGTGCCAGCAGCCCCCTAGCGTTTCCGCAGTATTTT	CASSPLAFPQYF